Here is one TCR beta chain with its context. This entry belongs to a study of blood T cell repertoires in COVID-19. About the research overall: The cDNA or gDNA used as material had been derived from T cells, B-cell-depleted T cells, or PBMCs.

Sequenced by immunoSEQ multiplex PCR; TCRdb stores in-frame clones only, minus some. Of about 29,000 clones in the sample, about 90% were seen once. Germline CDR1 MNHEY, CDR2 SMNVEV (reference sequence). The length of the CDR3 is 14 residues. Trimming pared 2 bases from V and 4 bases from J, leaving 11 bases between. The origin of this receptor is a human donor in a cohort sampled during active COVID-19. The sequencing sample was made of peripheral blood. The chain couples TRBV27 to TRBJ1-2, with D uncertain. The DNA of the CDR3 is TGTGCCAGCAGTTTACAGAGCCGGGGCTATGGCTACACCTTC. It translates to CASSLQSRGYGYTF.